These 30 T cell receptor beta chains were sequenced from one sample in a study of identical twins. A single record per CDR3 protein comes from TCRdb applying MiXCR to the 5' RACE reads. The table lists 300,000 to 350,000 distinct CDR3 sequences, 9% to 15% of them singletons. These sequences were also reported in another study, on yellow fever vaccine responses in identical twins.

The sample consisted of CD8+ T cells sorted from blood. The receptor set was obtained from a woman younger than 30 in good health.

This clonotype occurred a few times. The V and J genes are TRBV27 and TRBJ2-5; 9 bases line up with TRBD2. CDR3 length equals 16 residues. V lost 5 bases and J lost 0; bases outside the gene matches: 7. The germline CDR1 and CDR2 sequences are MNHEY and SMNVEV (reference sequence). CDR3 sequence (DNA): TGTGCCAGCAGTCTCGGGACTAGCCCGTACCAAGAGACCCAGTACTTC. It yields the protein CASSLGTSPYQETQYF.

In this sample, this clonotype turned up a few times. The V call is TRBV12-3 or TRBV12-4, the J call TRBJ2-3, with TRBD2 matching over 13 bases. After removal of 2 bases from V and 6 bases from J, the junction contained 8 bases not matched to a gene. The CDR3 length is 17 residues. The CDR3 is CASSLSTSGRAWDTQYF. DNA for the CDR3: TGTGCCAGCAGTTTAAGCACTAGCGGGAGGGCCTGGGATACGCAGTATTTT.

The J gene is TRBJ1-1, the V gene TRBV4-2; D gene ambiguous. The CDR3 consists of 17 residues. V shed 0 bases and J shed 1 base, with 15 bases lying between them. Germline lookup yields CDR1 LGHNA and CDR2 YNFKEQ. The CDR3 spells CASSQEEYRVTNTEAFF. The DNA for the CDR3 is TGTGCCAGCAGCCAAGAAGAGTATAGGGTTACGAACACTGAAGCTTTCTTT.

This clonotype was detected many times. The J gene is TRBJ1-1, the V gene TRBV7-9, with no clear D. V lost 4 bases to trimming and J lost 4 bases, with 7 bases between them. The CDR3 covers 12 residues. The germline CDR1 and CDR2 sequences are SEHNR and FQNEAQ (reference sequence). CDR3 in DNA: TGTGCCAGCAGCTCCGTGGGCACTGAAGCTTTCTTT. Translated, it gives CASSSVGTEAFF.

This clonotype appeared many times. The genes are TRBV7-9 and TRBJ2-4, with 7 bases identical to TRBD1. CDR1 is SEHNR and CDR2 is FQNEAQ in the germline V gene (reference sequence). The CDR3 is made up of 15 amino acids. Unmatched junction bases numbered 9, after V lost 5 bases and J lost 5 bases. The CDR3 loop reads CASSLSTGRENIQYF. CDR3 DNA sequence: TGTGCCAGCAGCCTATCGACAGGGAGAGAAAACATTCAGTACTTC.

This clonotype was seen more than once but under ten times. The rearrangement uses TRBV11-2 and TRBJ2-3; D gene uncertain. The germline V gene encodes CDR1 SGHAT and CDR2 FQNNGV. The CDR3 totals 13 residues. The V end was cut by 5 bases, the J end by 5 bases, with 11 bases between. Written as DNA, the CDR3 is TGTGCCAGCAGCCATTCTTTCATAGATACGCAGTATTTT. It specifies CASSHSFIDTQYF.

In nucleotides, the CDR3 is TGTGCCAGCAGCGTCAAACCCACCGGGGAGCTGTTTTTT. Protein: CASSVKPTGELFF. The rearrangement uses TRBV5-5 and TRBJ2-2; unclear D gene. The CDR3 runs 13 residues. The V and J ends lost 4 bases and 4 bases respectively, with 8 bases between them. CDR1 is SGHKS, CDR2 YYEKEE, per germline (reference sequence).

This clonotype was seen ten or more times. The chain combines TRBV7-9 with TRBJ2-5, with D perhaps matching TRBD1 (6 bases). Germline V gene data show CDR1 as SEHNR and CDR2 as FQNEAQ (reference sequence). The germline V and J ends were trimmed by 1 base and 5 bases, with 8 bases remaining between them. The CDR3 is made up of 13 amino acids. DNA of the CDR3: TGTGCCAGCAGCTTAGACAGGGAGGAGACCCAGTACTTC. As protein: CASSLDREETQYF.

The table lists this clonotype with a few counts. V and J are TRBV28 and TRBJ2-3; TRBD2 matches at 12 bases. The CDR3 has 18 amino acids. Looked up from germline, CDR1 is MDHEN and CDR2 is SYDVKM. The J segment lost 6 bases and the V segment lost 6 bases, leaving 16 bases of the junction unmatched. The CDR3 region has the DNA TGTGCCAGCAGCACCCTTACCCGGACTAGCGGGATGATCGATACGCAGTATTTT. As protein: CASSTLTRTSGMIDTQYF.

The sample holds a few counts of this clonotype. As DNA, the CDR3 is TGTGCCACATCCGCCGCGGGAGTATTAGATACGCAGTATTTT. Its translation: CATSAAGVLDTQYF. This chain joins TRBV25-1 and TRBJ2-3, with 7 bases aligning to TRBD2. J gave up 5 bases and V 10 bases, and 12 bases lay outside the gene matches. The CDR3 is made up of 14 amino acids. The germline V gene has CDR1 MGHDK and CDR2 SYGVNS.

This clonotype was seen more than once but under ten times. The rearrangement links TRBV20-1 to TRBJ1-4; D gene ambiguous. The CDR3 length is 14 residues. The V gene's germline CDR1 is DFQATT and CDR2 SNEGSKA (reference sequence). The V gene lost 5 bases and the J gene lost 8 bases, with 18 bases spanning the gap. The CDR3: CSARVKGKREKLFF. CDR3 sequence (DNA): TGCAGTGCTCGTGTGAAGGGAAAAAGAGAAAAACTGTTTTTT.

This clonotype has more than one count but fewer than ten. This chain links TRBV25-1 with TRBJ1-1; no reliable D call. Germline assignment: CDR1 MGHDK and CDR2 SYGVNS. The V and J ends lost 3 bases and 0 bases respectively, with 11 bases between them. The CDR3 totals 15 residues. CDR3 sequence (DNA): TGTGCCAGCAGTGACACCGAGAGAGTGAACACTGAAGCTTTCTTT. This encodes CASSDTERVNTEAFF.

This chain links TRBV12-3 or TRBV12-4 with TRBJ2-7; TRBD1 or TRBD2 may be the D gene (5 bases each). V was cut by 5 bases and J by 7 bases, with 18 bases left in between. CDR3 length: 14 amino acids. The CDR3 sequence: CASSPQGPTGEQYF. The CDR3, as DNA: TGTGCCAGCAGTCCCCAGGGACCGACGGGGGAGCAGTACTTC.

This clonotype was counted a few times. The chain employs TRBV7-9 and TRBJ2-2; TRBD2 matches at 7 bases. The CDR3 has 16 residues. Trimming at V came to 6 bases and at J to 2 bases, leaving 9 bases not matched to a gene. Germline V gene sequence: CDR1 SEHNR, CDR2 FQNEAQ (reference sequence). CDR3 bases: TGTGCCAGCAGACCGACCGGGACTACAAACACCGGGGAGCTGTTTTTT. Its translation: CASRPTGTTNTGELFF.

This chain joins TRBV4-1 and TRBJ1-1; a possible D gene is TRBD1 (6 bases). Germline V gene data show CDR1 as MGHRA and CDR2 as YSYEKL. The CDR3 runs to 16 residues. Trimming pared 4 bases from V and 3 bases from J, leaving 18 bases between. In DNA, the CDR3 is TGCGCCAGCAGCCCTTATCTGGTCGGGGGCGACACTGAAGCTTTCTTT. Protein: CASSPYLVGGDTEAFF.

The DNA of the CDR3 is TGTGCCAGCAGCCAGAATGGGGGGCCTATCAATCAGCCCCAGCATTTT. The encoded protein is CASSQNGGPINQPQHF. The chain carries TRBV6-6 and TRBJ1-5; a possible D gene is TRBD1 (6 bases). V lost 6 bases and J lost 3, with 18 bases in between. The CDR3 loop spans 16 amino acids. Germline values: CDR1 MNHNY, CDR2 SVGAGI (reference sequence).

The chain uses TRBV7-9 and TRBJ2-7, with 8 bases lining up with TRBD1. CDR1 SEHNR and CDR2 FQNEAQ come from the germline V gene (reference sequence). The CDR3 runs 16 residues. The J segment lost 4 bases and the V segment lost 4 bases, leaving 12 bases of the junction unmatched. CDR3 bases: TGTGCCAGCAGCTCCCATCCTGACAGGGGCGATTACGAGCAGTACTTC. Translation gives CASSSHPDRGDYEQYF.

The sample holds a few counts of this clonotype. This chain links TRBV10-3 with TRBJ2-1; 7 bases align to TRBD1. The CDR3 has 14 residues. Germline V lookup: CDR1 ENHRY, CDR2 SYGVKD. J gave up 4 bases and V 3 bases, and 3 bases lay outside the gene matches. The CDR3 nucleotides read TGTGCCATCAGTGACGACAGGGTTTACAATGAGCAGTTCTTC. Its translation: CAISDDRVYNEQFF.

This clonotype was detected a few times. The V gene is TRBV5-1, the J gene TRBJ1-2; maybe TRBD1 (6 bases). Germline CDR1 reads SGHRS; CDR2 reads YFSETQ. This CDR3 comprises 15 residues. V lost 0 bases, J lost 0 bases, and 9 bases lay in between. This CDR3 is CASSLAGTTNYGYTF. CDR3 nucleotide sequence: TGCGCCAGCAGCTTGGCCGGGACAACTAACTATGGCTACACCTTC.

V is TRBV5-6 and J is TRBJ2-7; weak D call: TRBD1 (5 bases). CDR1 is SGHDT, CDR2 YYEEEE, per germline. The CDR3 is 12 amino acids. V dropped 3 bases and J dropped 7 bases, with 11 bases sitting between them. Here the CDR3 reads CASSYRSREQYV. Here the CDR3 DNA reads TGTGCCAGCAGCTACAGGTCTCGGGAGCAGTACGTC.

This clonotype was detected many times. This chain uses TRBV11-2 with TRBJ2-2, with D perhaps TRBD2 (5 bases). This CDR3 has 17 residues. V dropped 1 base and J dropped 4 bases, with 16 bases sitting between them. Germline V gene data show CDR1 as SGHAT and CDR2 as FQNNGV. The CDR3 sequence is CASSLGRGRRGTGELFF. DNA for the CDR3: TGTGCCAGCAGCTTAGGCCGGGGTCGGCGAGGCACCGGGGAGCTGTTTTTT.

This chain connects TRBV27 to TRBJ2-2; the D gene is possibly TRBD2 (5 bases). The CDR3 spans 12 residues. Looked up from germline, CDR1 is MNHEY and CDR2 is SMNVEV (reference sequence). Deletions cut 7 bases from V and 5 bases from J, with 8 bases between. CDR3 coding DNA: TGTGCCAGCAAGCGGAGGACCGGGGAGCTGTTTTTT. Protein: CASKRRTGELFF.

This clonotype was counted at least ten times. V and J are TRBV9 and TRBJ1-2; no clear D gene. The CDR3 loop spans 14 amino acids. Looked up from germline, CDR1 is SGDLS and CDR2 is YYNGEE. V lost 3 bases, J lost 10 bases, and 19 bases lay in between. CDR3 in DNA: TGTGCCAGCAGCGGATCAGACCAACTTCAGGACTACACCTTC. Its protein is CASSGSDQLQDYTF.

This clonotype was counted many times. The V gene is TRBV7-9, the J gene TRBJ1-1, with 11 bases identical to TRBD1. Germline V lookup: CDR1 SEHNR, CDR2 FQNEAQ (reference sequence). Unmatched junction bases numbered 1, after V lost 0 bases and J lost 1 base. The CDR3 is made up of 16 amino acids. CDR3 amino acids: CASSLAGTGGNTEAFF. Here the CDR3 DNA reads TGTGCCAGCAGCTTAGCGGGGACAGGGGGGAACACTGAAGCTTTCTTT.

The V and J genes are TRBV11-2 and TRBJ1-1; D is possibly TRBD1 (6 bases). Germline-derived CDR1 and CDR2 are SGHAT and FQNNGV. V gave up 3 bases and J gave up 2 bases, with 16 bases separating them. The CDR3 is 16 residues long. CDR3 in amino acids: CASSFAPGQLNTEAFF. The DNA of the CDR3 is TGTGCCAGCAGCTTCGCCCCAGGACAGCTCAACACTGAAGCTTTCTTT.

The chain couples TRBV25-1 to TRBJ2-1, with a weak D call TRBD1 (6 bases). Germline values: CDR1 MGHDK, CDR2 SYGVNS. The CDR3 has 16 amino acids. The V gene lost 3 bases and the J gene lost 1 base, with 13 bases spanning the gap. The CDR3 nucleotides are TGTGCCAGCAGTGACCCTACAGGGAAATCCTACAATGAGCAGTTCTTC. This translates into CASSDPTGKSYNEQFF.

This clonotype has a handful of counts. V gene TRBV7-9 combines with J gene TRBJ2-7; D is perhaps TRBD2 (5 bases). The CDR3 extends over 12 amino acids. Germline CDR1 and CDR2: SEHNR and FQNEAQ (reference sequence). Trimming took off 1 base at V and 5 bases at J, with 6 bases between the two ends. The CDR3 protein is CASSLVRDEQYF. In DNA, the CDR3 is TGTGCCAGCAGCTTAGTGAGGGACGAGCAGTACTTC.

V and J are TRBV29-1 and TRBJ2-5, with D possibly TRBD1 on 5 matching bases. Germline loops: CDR1 SQVTM, CDR2 ANQGSEA. CDR3 length: 13 residues. V lost 3 bases and J 5 bases, leaving 13 bases between the germline ends. The CDR3 region has the DNA TGCAGCGTTGAGGTGCAGGCAGGGGAGACCCAGTACTTC. Translation: CSVEVQAGETQYF.

V is TRBV28 and J is TRBJ1-5; 7 bases fit TRBD1. V shed 2 bases and J 0 bases; nucleotides not matched to a gene: 7. The CDR3 is made up of 17 amino acids. From germline, CDR1 is MDHEN and CDR2 SYDVKM. The CDR3 spells CASSLPLHRGSNQPQHF. In DNA form, the CDR3 reads TGTGCCAGCAGTTTACCCCTCCACAGGGGTAGCAATCAGCCCCAGCATTTT.

This clonotype was seen a few times. The V gene is TRBV20-1, the J gene TRBJ2-4, with D tentatively TRBD1 (6 bases). This CDR3 spans 13 amino acids. Between the trimmed V and J ends, which lost 6 bases and 5 bases, there was a span of 14 bases. The V gene's germline CDR1 is DFQATT and CDR2 SNEGSKA (reference sequence). The CDR3 loop reads CSAPRDTENIQYF. The CDR3 coding sequence is TGCAGTGCCCCCCGGGACACGGAAAACATTCAGTACTTC.